Listed below are T cell receptor beta chains from one sample, sequenced in a study of vaccination and CD4 T cells after COVID-19. TCRdb redid the calling of the PCR reads with MiXCR, one entry per CDR3 protein. Of approximately 11,000 distinct CDR3 sequences in the sample, roughly 31% were seen once. These receptors' antigens are unknown. The sequenced sample was CD4+ T cells from blood, cultured in vitro. These receptors were collected from a human donor who had recovered from COVID-19. The CDR3 runs from the conserved cysteine through the conserved F or W. D genes are given only for firm matches. The size field is filled for only some rows; it gives once, few, many or a size class.

abundance	d_gene	v_gene	j_gene	CDR3nt	CDR3aa
NA	TRBD2	TRBV7-6	TRBJ2-3	TGTGCCAGCAGCTCTCTGACTAGCGGGGGTTCAGATACGCAGTATTTT	CASSSLTSGGSDTQYF
few	NA	TRBV27	TRBJ2-1	TGTGCCAGCAGTTTAGTCTATTACAATGAGCAGTTCTTC	CASSLVYYNEQFF
NA	NA	TRBV27	TRBJ1-2	TGTGCCAGCAGTCCCAACCCCCCGGCCAGGGCGGGCTACACCTTC	CASSPNPPARAGYTF
few	NA	TRBV6-5	TRBJ1-1	TGTGCCAGCAGTTACTCTAGCGGGGGCGTCGGAAAAGCTTTCTTT	CASSYSSGGVGKAFF
NA	NA	TRBV7-9	TRBJ2-5	TGTGCCAGCAGCTTCGCGGGCGGGGCACCCCAAGAGACCCAGTACTTC	CASSFAGGAPQETQYF
medium-sized	NA	TRBV6-1	TRBJ1-5	TGTGCCAGCAGTGAAATCGCCTCCGGTCAGCCCCAGCATTTT	CASSEIASGQPQHF
NA	TRBD2	TRBV20-1	TRBJ2-1	TGCAGTGCTAGAGATATAGCGGGGGGGACAAATGAGCAGTTCTTC	CSARDIAGGTNEQFF
few	TRBD2	TRBV20-1	TRBJ2-7	TGCAGCGCAAGCGGGGGGGCCTACGAGCAGTACTTC	CSASGGAYEQYF
few	NA	TRBV19	TRBJ1-2	TGTGCCAGTAACTCACGGACATCCTATGGCTACACCTTC	CASNSRTSYGYTF
NA	NA	TRBV11-3	TRBJ2-7	TGTGCCAGCAGCAATCCAGGGGCCAGGTCGTACGAGCAGTACTTC	CASSNPGARSYEQYF
NA	NA	TRBV24-1	TRBJ2-7	TGTGCCACCAGTGCTGGCAGGGCTGGAATCGACGAGCAGTACTTC	CATSAGRAGIDEQYF
few	TRBD2	TRBV6-2/TRBV6-3	TRBJ2-3	TGTGCCAGCAGTCCCGCGGGGGGACATACGGATACGCAGTATTTT	CASSPAGGHTDTQYF
few	TRBD2	TRBV7-2	TRBJ2-5	TGTGCCAGCAGCTCGGCGACTAGCGGCCAAGAGACCCAGTACTTC	CASSSATSGQETQYF
NA	TRBD2	TRBV7-8	TRBJ2-7	TGTGCCAGCAGCGGGGGGGGAGGGAAAGGGTACGAGCAGTACTTC	CASSGGGGKGYEQYF
NA	NA	TRBV4-2	TRBJ2-7	TGTGCCAGCAGCCCAGCTACCGGGGCCTACGAGCAGTACTTC	CASSPATGAYEQYF
NA	NA	TRBV11-3	TRBJ1-1	TGTGCCAGCAGCTTAGGTTCGGGGGGAACATCCCCGGCAGGCACTGAAGCTTTCTTT	CASSLGSGGTSPAGTEAFF
few	NA	TRBV7-2	TRBJ1-2	TGTGCCAGCAGTTTAAGGTTGAACAGGGCCAACTATGGCTACACCTTC	CASSLRLNRANYGYTF
NA	TRBD2	TRBV7-9	TRBJ2-1	TGTGCCAGCAGCCTACCCTCCGCGGGAGATCGGCGCAATGAGCAGTTCTTC	CASSLPSAGDRRNEQFF
NA	NA	TRBV7-3	TRBJ1-1	TGTGCCAGCAGTACTGACAGTCGCACTGAAGCTTTCTTT	CASSTDSRTEAFF
NA	NA	TRBV24-1	TRBJ2-7	TGTGCCACCATCAGGGGAACCCACGAGCAGTACTTC	CATIRGTHEQYF
few	TRBD2	TRBV27	TRBJ2-7	TGTGCCTCCAAACGGCTAGCGGGAGGGGACTGGGAGCAGTACTTC	CASKRLAGGDWEQYF
few	TRBD1	TRBV19	TRBJ1-5	TGTGCCAGTAGGGGAGGGAGGGGGCGTAATCAGCCCCAGCATTTT	CASRGGRGRNQPQHF
few	TRBD2	TRBV5-1	TRBJ2-7	TGCGCCAGCAGCCCGGGACTACGGGCGGGCGAGCAGTACTTC	CASSPGLRAGEQYF
NA	NA	TRBV7-2	TRBJ2-1	TGTGCCAGCAGCCCCTGGGGCAACTACAATGAGCAGTTCTTC	CASSPWGNYNEQFF
NA	NA	TRBV5-1	TRBJ2-1	TGCGCCAGCAGCACTCCAACAGGTCGTGAGCAGTTCTTC	CASSTPTGREQFF
NA	TRBD1	TRBV19	TRBJ1-5	TGTGCCAGTAGGCCGGGACAGGGCAATCAGCCCCAGCATTTT	CASRPGQGNQPQHF
NA	TRBD1	TRBV7-2	TRBJ1-2	TGTGCCAGCAACTCTTCTACAGGGGTGGGCTATGGCTACACCTTC	CASNSSTGVGYGYTF
once	NA	TRBV11-2	TRBJ2-5	TGTGCCAGCAGCTTAGGGCAGGGTGGAGAGACCCAGTACTTC	CASSLGQGGETQYF
NA	TRBD2	TRBV7-2	TRBJ2-1	TGTGCCAGCAGCTTCCTAGCGGGGGGGCTCAATGAGCAGTTCTTC	CASSFLAGGLNEQFF
few	TRBD1	TRBV18	TRBJ2-7	TGTGCCAGCTCCCGGGACAGGTTATACGAGCAGTACTTC	CASSRDRLYEQYF
NA	TRBD2	TRBV12-3/TRBV12-4	TRBJ2-3	TGTGCCAGCAGGACGGGACTAGCGGGTCTAGATACGCAGTATTTT	CASRTGLAGLDTQYF
few	TRBD1	TRBV5-4	TRBJ1-2	TGTGCCAGCAGCTTGGGTCAGGGGGATAACTATGGCTACACCTTC	CASSLGQGDNYGYTF
few	NA	TRBV7-9	TRBJ2-7	TGTGCCAGCAGCGCGTTAGGACAGCCCTACGAGCAGTACTTC	CASSALGQPYEQYF
NA	NA	TRBV6-2/TRBV6-3	TRBJ2-5	TGTGCCAGCCTTGGTCAGGGGGAGACCCAGTACTTC	CASLGQGETQYF
few	TRBD1	TRBV6-1	TRBJ1-2	TGTGCCAGCAGGAGAACGACAGGGAGGATTGGCTACACCTTC	CASRRTTGRIGYTF
NA	TRBD2	TRBV6-8	TRBJ2-7	TGTGCCAGCAGTTACTCCCTACTAGCGGGAGTAATCTACGAGCAGTACTTC	CASSYSLLAGVIYEQYF
NA	NA	TRBV5-4	TRBJ1-1	TGTGCCAGCAGCTTGCAGGAAAACACTGAAGCTTTCTTT	CASSLQENTEAFF
NA	NA	TRBV7-9	TRBJ1-2	TGTGCCAGCACCTTGGGGGGGCTTGGCGGCTACACCTTC	CASTLGGLGGYTF
few	NA	TRBV2	TRBJ2-2	TGTGCCACTATGGAGGACCGGAACACCGGGGAGCTGTTTTTT	CATMEDRNTGELFF
few	NA	TRBV6-1	TRBJ1-6	TGTGCCAGCAAAGAACAGGGATCCTATAATTCACCCCTCCACTTT	CASKEQGSYNSPLHF
NA	NA	TRBV18	TRBJ2-3	TGTGCCAGCGCACAAACAGGGCCAGATACGCAGTATTTT	CASAQTGPDTQYF
NA	TRBD1	TRBV12-3/TRBV12-4	TRBJ1-1	TGTGCCAGCAGCTCCGGGACAGGGATGACTGAAGCTTTCTTT	CASSSGTGMTEAFF
NA	NA	TRBV7-2	TRBJ2-7	TGTGCCAGCAGCTTAAGGAACAGGGACGGCTCCGAGCAGTACTTC	CASSLRNRDGSEQYF
NA	NA	TRBV4-2	TRBJ2-5	TGTGCCAGCAGCCGGGACGCCGGTAAAGAGACCCAGTACTTC	CASSRDAGKETQYF
NA	TRBD2	TRBV20-1	TRBJ2-5	TGCAGTGCTAGAAGGGCTAGCGGGGGCGTAGAGACCCAGTACTTC	CSARRASGGVETQYF
few	TRBD1	TRBV6-1	TRBJ1-2	TGTGCCAGCAGTGGGGGACAGTACGGCTACACCTTC	CASSGGQYGYTF
NA	TRBD2	TRBV19	TRBJ2-7	TGTGCCAGTAGTATCTTGGCTAGCGGGGGCTACGAGCAGTACTTC	CASSILASGGYEQYF
NA	NA	TRBV7-9	TRBJ1-1	TGTGCCAGCGCATCGGGAGGGGGGAACACTGAAGCTTTCTTT	CASASGGGNTEAFF